Here is one T cell receptor beta chain with its context. These data belong to a study of blood T cell repertoires in COVID-19. Study at large: COVID-19 samples, acute and convalescent, were from the United States, Italy and Spain. T cells, B-cell-depleted T cells, or PBMCs provided the cDNA or gDNA that served as material.

In the original analysis: Amplified reference gene primers provided the basis for estimating nucleated cell counts. Measured with immunoSEQ multiplex PCR; TCRdb has only the in-frame clones, and not every one. V, J and clone size were drawn from that table, and D and trimming were deduced from the DNA. Here the sample spans approximately 150,000 clones, 75% to 85% being singletons. Trimming stripped 8 bases from V and 6 bases from J, with 12 bases between. The CDR3 is 12 amino acids. Germline CDR1 reads LGHDT; CDR2 reads YNNKEL (reference sequence). The receptor was isolated from a man aged 55 to 70 with active or convalescent COVID-19. Sequenced sample: peripheral blood. This chain connects TRBV3-1 (or the pseudogene TRBV3-2) to TRBJ2-3; a weak D match, TRBD1 (6 bases). CDR3 in DNA: TGTGCCAGCCGGCTCAGGGGCGATACGCAGTATTTT. Its translation is CASRLRGDTQYF.